Below, 18 T cell receptor beta chains from the same sample are listed, as sequenced in a study of T-cell reconstitution after alpha-beta-depleted transplantation in children. For TCRbeta, the library was prepared with unique molecular identifiers. A single record per CDR3 protein comes from TCRdb applying MiXCR to the PCR reads. Among around 490,000 distinct CDR3 sequences, more than 9.5% were seen once, and the ten largest hold 14%. Here the sequenced sample was PBMCs, mostly from graft donor cells, taken 180 days after TCRalphabeta/CD19-depleted stem cell transplant. The receptors shown here come from a female patient aged 2-15 years who had a stem cell transplant for aplastic anemia, so the T cells may come from the graft donor.

This clonotype was counted a few times. J is TRBJ2-2 and V is TRBV2; D is possibly TRBD1 or TRBD2 (7 bases each). V lost 8 bases, J lost 0 bases, and 13 bases lay in between. The V gene's germline CDR1 is SNHLY and CDR2 FYNNEI. This CDR3 is 15 amino acids long. As DNA, the CDR3 is TGTGCCAGCCAGGGGGGGGGTGCGAACACCGGGGAGCTGTTTTTT. Amino acid sequence: CASQGGGANTGELFF.

V gene TRBV7-3 combines with J gene TRBJ2-1; 10 nucleotides align to TRBD1. The CDR3 has 15 amino acids. After removal of 5 bases from V and 6 bases from J, the junction contained 7 bases not matched to a gene. In germline, CDR1 is SGHTA, CDR2 FQGTGA. The CDR3 DNA sequence: TGTGCCAGCAGCACGGGACAGGGGTCCCGCAATGAGCAGTTCTTC. This encodes CASSTGQGSRNEQFF.

The genes are TRBV7-2 and TRBJ1-6; maybe TRBD1 (5 bases). Trimming removed 6 bases at V and 8 bases at J, with 17 bases between. Germline V lookup: CDR1 SGHTA, CDR2 FQGNSA. The CDR3 is made up of 15 amino acids. Written as DNA, the CDR3 is TGTGCCAGCAGAAGAGGAGGGAGAGGGGATTCACCCCTCCACTTT. Translating it yields CASRRGGRGDSPLHF. Full variable domain (missing parts from reference TRBV7-2 and TRBJ1-6): GAGVSQSPSNKVTEKGKDVELRCDPISGHTALYWYRQSLGQGLEFLIYFQGNSAPDKSGLPSDRFSAERTGGSVSTLTIQRTQQEDSAVYLCASRRGGRGDSPLHFGNGTRLTVT.

In this sample, this clonotype turned up a few times. The rearrangement links TRBV20-1 to TRBJ2-1; D perhaps matches TRBD1 (6 bases). Germline assignment: CDR1 DFQATT and CDR2 SNEGSKA (reference sequence). This CDR3 has 17 residues. Trimming removed 6 bases from V and 5 bases from J, with 26 bases in between. CDR3 nucleotides: TGCAGTGCGCACCAAGAGCGTCGGGCAGGGGACCACAATGAGCAGTTCTTC. Protein sequence: CSAHQERRAGDHNEQFF.

The table lists this clonotype with a few counts. CDR3 DNA sequence: TGTGCCAGCAGCCAAGATGGTGGAGGTCCTTCACCCCTCCACTTT. Protein sequence: CASSQDGGGPSPLHF. The chain uses TRBV4-2 and TRBJ1-6, with D unclear. The germline gives CDR1 LGHNA, CDR2 YNFKEQ. Deletions cut 0 bases from V and 9 bases from J, with 12 bases between. This CDR3 region has 15 residues.

This clonotype appeared a single time. The rearrangement joins TRBV29-1 to TRBJ2-4; TRBD1 matches 7 bases. Germline CDR1 SQVTM, CDR2 ANQGSEA. The CDR3 extends over 14 amino acids. The V gene end was trimmed by 6 bases and the J gene end by 0 bases; junction bases not matched to a gene: 5. CDR3 amino acids: CSVKGAQAKNIQYF. The CDR3 DNA sequence: TGCAGCGTGAAGGGGGCACAAGCCAAAAACATTCAGTACTTC.

This clonotype was found a few times. The chain joins TRBV20-1 to TRBJ2-2, with 9 nucleotides matching TRBD2. The V segment lost 1 base and the J segment 4 bases; nucleotides outside the gene matches: 4. The CDR3 loop spans 15 amino acids. CDR1 and CDR2 (germline): DFQATT, SNEGSKA (reference sequence). The CDR3: CSARVAGVRTGELFF. CDR3 sequence (DNA): TGCAGTGCTAGAGTAGCGGGAGTCCGCACCGGGGAGCTGTTTTTT.

The chain combines TRBV28 with TRBJ2-7, with 8 bases fitting TRBD1. The CDR3 extends over 15 amino acids. V lost 3 bases, J lost 0 bases, and 4 bases stayed unmatched. Germline V gene lookup returns CDR1 MDHEN and CDR2 SYDVKM. DNA for the CDR3: TGTGCCAGCAGTTTCAGGGGGCTTGCCTCCTACGAGCAGTACTTC. The encoded protein is CASSFRGLASYEQYF.

The V call is TRBV15, the J call TRBJ1-1; 8 bases are a match to TRBD1. Germline lookup yields CDR1 LNHNV and CDR2 YYDKDF (reference sequence). This CDR3 comprises 14 residues. The V and J ends lost 1 base and 4 bases, in that order; junction bases with no gene match: 2. CDR3 amino acids: CATSRGTGGTEAFF. The CDR3 region has the DNA TGTGCCACCAGCAGAGGAACAGGGGGCACTGAAGCTTTCTTT.

V is TRBV20-1 and J is TRBJ2-7; D remains unclear. Germline V gives CDR1 DFQATT, CDR2 SNEGSKA (reference sequence). CDR3 length equals 12 residues. V gave up 3 bases and J gave up 0 bases, with 6 bases separating them. The CDR3 loop reads CSASTDSYEQYF. The CDR3 nucleotides read TGCAGTGCTAGTACTGACTCCTACGAGCAGTACTTC.

The chain joins TRBV19 to TRBJ2-3; 9 positions match TRBD2. The CDR3 length is 14 residues. The junction had 5 bases not matched to a gene; V was cut back by 9 bases and J by 1 base. CDR1 is LNHDA, CDR2 SQIVND, per germline (reference sequence). CDR3 sequence (DNA): TGTGCCAGCCGTAGACTAGCGGGCACAGATACGCAGTATTTT. Translated, it gives CASRRLAGTDTQYF.

The genes are TRBV12-3 or TRBV12-4 and TRBJ1-1; a weak D match, TRBD1 (5 bases). The ends were cut back, 5 bases at V and 6 bases at J, with 13 bases in the middle. This CDR3 has 13 residues. In DNA, the CDR3 is TGTGCCAGCAGTATCTTCCGGGACCCTGAAGCTTTCTTT. Protein product: CASSIFRDPEAFF.

The sample holds a few counts of this clonotype. This chain connects TRBV10-3 to TRBJ2-5, with D perhaps TRBD1 (6 bases). Germline loops: CDR1 ENHRY, CDR2 SYGVKD. The V end was cut by 3 bases, the J end by 5 bases, with 10 bases between. The CDR3 is made up of 13 amino acids. CDR3 DNA sequence: TGTGCCATCAGTGAACAGGGAATTGAGACCCAGTACTTC. Encoded protein: CAISEQGIETQYF.

This clonotype has more than one count but fewer than ten. The CDR3 protein is CASGKTGGTGNTIYF. The CDR3 DNA reads as TGTGCCAGCGGAAAGACAGGGGGAACTGGAAACACCATATATTTT. This chain links TRBV6-1 with TRBJ1-3, with 9 nucleotides matching TRBD1. Germline V gives CDR1 MNHNS, CDR2 SASEGT. Trimming took 8 bases from V and 2 from J; bases not matched to a gene: 7. This CDR3 has 15 residues.

The rearrangement uses TRBV18 and TRBJ2-7; D is undetermined. This CDR3 is 13 amino acids long. Germline values: CDR1 KGHSH, CDR2 LQKENI. The V end was cut by 4 bases, the J end by 2 bases, with 9 bases between. The chain's CDR3 is CASSHYRTYEQYV. The CDR3 DNA sequence: TGTGCCAGCTCACACTACCGAACCTACGAGCAGTACGTC.

This clonotype came up many times. This sequence joins TRBV7-3 and TRBJ2-1, with D possibly being TRBD2 (5 bases). The CDR3 totals 16 residues. V was shortened by 5 bases and J by 2 bases, with 16 bases between the two germline ends. The germline gives CDR1 SGHTA, CDR2 FQGTGA. Here the CDR3 reads CASSLVGGFPYNEQFF. The CDR3 DNA follows: TGTGCCAGCAGCCTAGTTGGCGGGTTCCCCTACAATGAGCAGTTCTTC.

This clonotype was seen a handful of times. The chain employs TRBV4-3 and TRBJ2-3; no clear D. Germline values: CDR1 LGHNA, CDR2 YSLEER. Trimming took off 3 bases at V and 3 bases at J, with 13 bases between the two ends. The CDR3 runs to 15 residues. The CDR3 reads CASSHQLLETDTQYF. The CDR3, as DNA: TGCGCCAGCAGCCACCAACTACTGGAGACAGATACGCAGTATTTT.

The gene calls are TRBV27 and TRBJ2-7; 8 bases align to TRBD1. This CDR3 comprises 13 residues. V lost 5 bases and J lost 6; bases outside the gene matches: 6. Germline CDR1 reads MNHEY; CDR2 reads SMNVEV (reference sequence). The CDR3 sequence: CASSLGQGSEQYV. CDR3 DNA sequence: TGTGCCAGCAGTCTCGGACAGGGCTCCGAGCAGTACGTC.